The next 27 T cell receptor beta chains were all read from a single sample in a study of cytotoxic CD8 clonotypes in ibrutinib-treated CLL (dated by TCRdb to the early 2020s). This specimen's time point label, interpreted: 20 to 30 months on ibrutinib. The receptor library was made with the immunoSEQ multiplex PCR assay. TCRdb mirrors the immuneACCESS table, restricted to in-frame sequences. Some clones are absent from its copies; in checked studies, under half trace to an unresolved V gene, and the reason for the others is unknown. Across this sample there are about 150,000 clones, with about 75% seen only once. Jointly, the top ten make up about 5% of the sample. Sequences were derived from PBMCs, sampled after 24 months of ibrutinib treatment. These receptors all stem from a human donor with chronic lymphocytic leukemia.

In its sample, this clone was seen many times. The J gene is TRBJ1-6, the V gene TRBV7-2, with 7 bases lining up with TRBD1. This CDR3 is built from 13 residues. Unmatched junction bases numbered 4, after V lost 6 bases and J lost 8 bases. In germline, CDR1 is SGHTA, CDR2 FQGNSA. Written as DNA, the CDR3 is TGTGCCAGCAGGCGACAGGGCGATTCACCCCTCCACTTT. Its protein is CASRRQGDSPLHF.

This clone is a singleton in its sample. V gene TRBV7-6 combines with J gene TRBJ2-2; D is undetermined. Germline V gene sequence: CDR1 SGHVS, CDR2 FNYEAQ. The CDR3 is 16 amino acids. V was clipped by 3 bases and J by 1 base, with 12 bases between them. The CDR3 sequence: CASSLVGGGNTGELFF. The CDR3 nucleotides read TGTGCCAGCAGCTTGGTTGGCGGCGGGAACACCGGGGAGCTGTTTTTT. Full variable domain (missing parts from reference TRBV7-6 and TRBJ2-2): GAGVSQSPRYKVTKRGQDVALRCDPISGHVSLYWYRQALGQGPEFLTYFNYEAQQDKSGLPNDRFSAERPEGSISTLTIQRTEQRDSAMYRCASSLVGGGNTGELFFGEGSRLTVL.

The chain links TRBV11-2 to TRBJ2-1; D is undetermined. The germline V and J ends were trimmed by 4 bases and 6 bases, with 7 bases remaining between them. Germline loops: CDR1 SGHAT, CDR2 FQNNGV. The CDR3 runs to 12 residues. CDR3 region: CASSWATNEQFF. The CDR3 DNA follows: TGTGCCAGCAGCTGGGCCACCAATGAGCAGTTCTTC.

The V gene is TRBV7-2, the J gene TRBJ2-3; D is perhaps TRBD2 (6 bases). CDR1 and CDR2 from the germline V gene are SGHTA and FQGNSA. V was cut by 1 base and J by 2 bases, with 10 bases left in between. The CDR3 consists of 15 residues. The CDR3 loop reads CASSLGGEDTDTQYF. For the CDR3, the DNA is TGTGCCAGCAGCTTAGGTGGGGAGGACACAGATACGCAGTATTTT.

This chain joins TRBV7-2 and TRBJ2-7, with D unresolved. The CDR3 has 13 amino acids. V shed 5 bases and J shed 3 bases, with 11 bases lying between them. Per germline, CDR1 SGHTA and CDR2 FQGNSA. CDR3 in amino acids: CASSPISGYEQYF. The CDR3 DNA reads as TGTGCCAGCAGCCCCATATCGGGCTACGAGCAGTACTTC.

This clone was seen more than once but under ten times. The CDR3 reads CASSSGLIAPLHF. The CDR3 coding sequence is TGTGCCAGCAGCTCGGGATTAATTGCACCCCTCCACTTT. V is TRBV7-3 and J is TRBJ1-6; D unresolved. V was trimmed by 4 bases and J by 11 bases, leaving 12 bases between them. Germline V CDR1 and CDR2: SGHTA, FQGTGA. The CDR3 contains 13 residues.

This chain uses TRBV19 with TRBJ1-1; D may be TRBD1 (6 bases). There are 15 residues in the CDR3. Germline CDR1 is LNHDA and CDR2 is SQIVND (reference sequence). Trimming shortened V by 10 bases and J by 1 base, and 19 bases separated the two germline ends. CDR3 nucleotide sequence: TGTGCCACCCGAGCGTACGGGGGCCAGAACACTGAAGCTTTCTTT. The encoded protein is CATRAYGGQNTEAFF.

The genes are TRBV7-3 and TRBJ2-7, with TRBD1 matching 9 bases. Germline V gene data show CDR1 as SGHTA and CDR2 as FQGTGA. The CDR3 has 15 amino acids. J gave up 4 bases and V 0 bases, and 4 bases lay outside the gene matches. CDR3 nucleotide sequence: TGTGCCAGCAGCTTAACGCGGGACAGGGTATACGAGCAGTACTTC. Translation: CASSLTRDRVYEQYF.

This clone was picked up one time. The chain is built from TRBV4-2 and TRBJ2-5; TRBD2 agrees at 16 bases. The J call may be faulty, since TRBJ2-7 better matches the DNA end. Per the germline V gene, CDR1 is LGHNA and CDR2 is YNFKEQ. The CDR3 contains 17 residues. The CDR3 loop is CASSSGTSGRATYEQYF. The CDR3 nucleotides are TGTGCCAGCAGCTCCGGGACTAGCGGGAGGGCCACCTACGAGCAGTACTTC.

This chain uses TRBV5-1 with TRBJ2-6; D remains ambiguous. Trimming removed 6 bases at V and 3 bases at J, with 16 bases between. The germline CDR1 and CDR2 sequences are SGHRS and YFSETQ. This CDR3 comprises 16 residues. This CDR3 is CASTPDGFGGANVLTF. The DNA of the CDR3 is TGCGCCAGCACCCCCGATGGGTTCGGTGGGGCCAACGTCCTGACTTTC.

The chain recombines TRBV29-1 with TRBJ2-2; D unresolved. The V gene lost 4 bases and the J gene lost 5 bases, with 11 bases spanning the gap. The length of the CDR3 is 13 residues. Germline CDR1 SQVTM, CDR2 ANQGSEA. The CDR3 DNA reads as TGCAGCGTTGGTTTAAGGTTTACCGGGGAGCTGTTTTTT. The encoded protein is CSVGLRFTGELFF.

A remark on this clone: Other DNA sequences in the same sample also yield this CDR3. The V and J genes are TRBV7-9 and TRBJ1-1, with D unresolved. The V and J ends lost 1 base and 0 bases respectively, with 6 bases between them. Per germline, CDR1 SEHNR and CDR2 FQNEAQ (reference sequence). The CDR3 spans 14 residues. Here the CDR3 reads CASSLGAVNTEAFF. CDR3 bases: TGTGCCAGCAGCTTAGGGGCAGTGAACACTGAAGCTTTCTTT.

This clone was observed a few times. The rearrangement uses TRBV18 and TRBJ1-4, with a tentative D call TRBD1 (6 bases). Deletions cut 6 bases from V and 5 bases from J, with 13 bases between. The germline gives CDR1 KGHSH, CDR2 LQKENI. The CDR3 runs to 14 residues. The DNA of the CDR3 is TGTGCCAGCTCTGCCGGGACACTGAATGAAAAACTGTTTTTT. Its protein product is CASSAGTLNEKLFF.

The chain uses TRBV7-9 and TRBJ1-5; no reliable D call. Trimming shortened V by 1 base and J by 0 bases, and 7 bases separated the two germline ends. The germline CDR1 and CDR2 sequences are SEHNR and FQNEAQ (reference sequence). This CDR3 contains 15 residues. The CDR3 DNA sequence: TGTGCCAGCAGCTTAGGAGCTAATAGCAATCAGCCCCAGCATTTT. Amino acid sequence: CASSLGANSNQPQHF.

The genes are TRBV6-5 and TRBJ2-5, with D perhaps TRBD1 or TRBD2 (5 bases each). Germline assignment: CDR1 MNHEY and CDR2 SVGAGI. Trimming cost V 2 bases and J 5 bases, with 15 bases left between them. The CDR3 extends over 15 amino acids. The CDR3 sequence: CASSYTVEGRETQYF. The CDR3 coding sequence is TGTGCCAGCAGTTACACCGTCGAGGGGCGGGAGACCCAGTACTTC.

The sample holds one count of this clone. The chain is built from TRBV18 and TRBJ2-5; 12 nucleotides align to TRBD2. CDR1 KGHSH and CDR2 LQKENI come from the germline V gene. Trimming cost V 0 bases and J 0 bases; bases outside gene matches: 8. The CDR3 runs 19 residues. The CDR3 reads CASSPPPTSGGPYQETQYF. The CDR3 DNA follows: TGTGCCAGCTCACCACCCCCAACTAGCGGGGGGCCGTACCAAGAGACCCAGTACTTC.

The rearrangement links TRBV25-1 to TRBJ2-1; possibly TRBD1 or TRBD2 for D (7 bases each). The CDR3 length is 15 residues. The V gene lost 5 bases and the J gene lost 8 bases, with 19 bases spanning the gap. Germline values: CDR1 MGHDK, CDR2 SYGVNS. The CDR3 DNA sequence: TGTGCCAGCAGTCCCCAGGGGGGGGTACGGGATGAGCAGTTCTTC. It is translated as CASSPQGGVRDEQFF. The full variable domain, rest sourced from reference TRBV25-1 and TRBJ2-1, is EADIYQTPRYLVIGTGKKITLECSQTMGHDKMYWYQQDPGMELHLIHYSYGVNSTEKGDLSSESTVSRIRTEHFPLTLESARPSHTSQYLCASSPQGGVRDEQFFGPGTRLTVL.

The chain is built from TRBV5-1 and TRBJ1-2; D gene unclear. V was trimmed by 0 bases and J by 0 bases, leaving 3 bases between them. CDR1 and CDR2 (germline): SGHRS, YFSETQ. The CDR3 contains 13 residues. The CDR3, as DNA: TGCGCCAGCAGCTTGGGGGCTAACTATGGCTACACCTTC. Translated, it gives CASSLGANYGYTF.

The V and J genes are TRBV19 and TRBJ2-1, with D maybe TRBD1 (6 bases). V lost 6 bases and J lost 9, with 12 bases in between. The CDR3 length is 12 residues. CDR1 and CDR2 (germline): LNHDA, SQIVND (reference sequence). The CDR3 loop is CASRPQGGEQFF. The CDR3 bases are TGTGCCAGTAGACCACAGGGCGGTGAGCAGTTCTTC.

The CDR3 DNA sequence: TGTGCCAGCAGCACCCGACAGGGAACAGATACGCAGTATTTT. This sequence encodes CASSTRQGTDTQYF. This chain joins TRBV9 and TRBJ2-3; TRBD1 aligns across 7 bases. The length of the CDR3 is 14 residues. Looked up from germline, CDR1 is SGDLS and CDR2 is YYNGEE. J lost 3 bases, V lost 4 bases, and 5 bases had no gene match.

The V gene is TRBV9, the J gene TRBJ1-4; D unclear. Germline V CDR1 and CDR2: SGDLS, YYNGEE. This CDR3 region has 15 residues. Deletions cut 0 bases from V and 7 bases from J, with 13 bases between. The DNA for the CDR3 is TGTGCCAGCAGCGTAGGGGCCGACTCCGGTGAAAAACTGTTTTTT. The encoded protein is CASSVGADSGEKLFF.

This clone came up once. This chain links TRBV19 with TRBJ2-5, with TRBD1 matching 7 bases. The CDR3 sequence is 16 residues long. Germline V lookup: CDR1 LNHDA, CDR2 SQIVND (reference sequence). V was pared by 4 bases and J by 5 bases, with 13 bases of the junction left unmatched. The CDR3 region has the DNA TGTGCCAGTAGTAAGGGGGCTTTGGGGGCGGAGGAGACCCAGTACTTC. Amino acids: CASSKGALGAEETQYF.

For the CDR3, the DNA is TGTGCCAGTAGTATGGGCCGACCCACCGGGGAGCTGTTTTTT. It translates to CASSMGRPTGELFF. This sequence joins TRBV19 and TRBJ2-2; unclear D gene. The germline gives CDR1 LNHDA, CDR2 SQIVND (reference sequence). Trimming left V 3 bases short and J 4 bases short, with 9 bases between. This CDR3 has 14 amino acids.

This clone was found once. Other DNA variants within this sample encode the same CDR3. The chain combines TRBV28 with TRBJ1-1; D remains unclear. The germline gives CDR1 MDHEN, CDR2 SYDVKM. With 3 bases removed from V and 5 bases from J, the gap between germline ends came to 4 bases. The CDR3 covers 11 residues. CDR3 residues: CASSLGTEAFF. In DNA, the CDR3 is TGTGCCAGCAGTTTGGGGACTGAAGCTTTCTTT.

The rearrangement uses TRBV7-2 and TRBJ2-2, with 8 bases matching TRBD1. The CDR3 covers 15 residues. From germline, CDR1 is SGHTA and CDR2 FQGNSA. J lost 5 bases, V lost 5 bases, and 7 bases had no gene match. This chain's CDR3 is CASSPRTGSTGELFF. The CDR3 nucleotides are TGTGCCAGCAGCCCCCGGACAGGGTCGACCGGGGAGCTGTTTTTT.

CDR3 amino acids: CASSRTRGTDTQYF. The CDR3 nucleotides are TGCGCCAGCAGCCGGACCAGGGGCACAGATACGCAGTATTTT. The rearrangement joins TRBV4-3 to TRBJ2-3; a possible D gene is TRBD1 (5 bases). Trimming removed 4 bases at V and 1 base at J, with 9 bases between. The CDR3 is made up of 14 amino acids. The germline gives CDR1 LGHNA, CDR2 YSLEER.

This chain connects TRBV4-2 to TRBJ1-1, with a possible D match to TRBD1 (6 bases). The CDR3 loop spans 15 amino acids. Trimming cost V 1 base and J 1 base, with 10 bases left between them. Looked up from germline, CDR1 is LGHNA and CDR2 is YNFKEQ. The CDR3 nucleotides read TGTGCCAGCAGCCAAGGGGGGCAGGCGAACACTGAAGCTTTCTTT. This codes for CASSQGGQANTEAFF.